A selection of T cell receptor beta chains follows, all from one sample in a study of cytomegalovirus exposure and HLA in healthy donors. Clones were read by immunoSEQ multiplex PCR, and TCRdb kept only the in-frame ones, dropping some. Among tens of thousands of clones listed, 55% to 70% were seen once. Material: PBMCs. The receptors shown here come from a woman between 45 and 60 years old in good health and CMV-seronegative. Each CDR3 is given with its conserved first and last residue. The D gene is left open where the match is weak. Size values are once, few and many counts, or a class for expanded clones, and some rows have none.

abundance | j_gene | d_gene | v_gene | CDR3nt | CDR3aa
NA | TRBJ2-5 | NA | TRBV15 | TGTGCCACCAGCAGAGTAGTGGGAGTAGGAGAGACCCAGTACTTC | CATSRVVGVGETQYF
NA | TRBJ1-1 | NA | TRBV2 | TGTGCCAGCAGTACAGGGTTCATGAACACTGAAGCTTTCTTT | CASSTGFMNTEAFF
few | TRBJ1-3 | TRBD1 | TRBV4-3 | TGCGCCAGCAGCCATAGACAGGGCCTCTGGGACACCATATATTTT | CASSHRQGLWDTIYF
NA | TRBJ2-7 | TRBD1 | TRBV18 | TGTGCCAGCTCACCACCTCAGGACAGGGGCCTTTACGAGCAGTACTTC | CASSPPQDRGLYEQYF
many | TRBJ1-1 | NA | TRBV9 | TGTGCCAGCAGCTCTCCAATGAGCACTGAAGCTTTCTTT | CASSSPMSTEAFF
NA | TRBJ2-7 | TRBD1 | TRBV28 | TGTGCCAGCTGTTCCGGGACAGGTGGATCCTACGAGCAGTACTTC | CASCSGTGGSYEQYF
few | TRBJ2-7 | TRBD2 | TRBV28 | TGTGCCAGCAGGACCGGGACTAGTGTCTACGAGCAGTACTTC | CASRTGTSVYEQYF
NA | TRBJ2-3 | NA | TRBV5-1 | TGCGCCAGCACCTTCTACGGGACTGTTGGAGATACGCAGTATTTT | CASTFYGTVGDTQYF
NA | TRBJ1-1 | NA | TRBV7-9 | TGTGCCAGCAGCTTGGTGGAGGAAGCTTTCTTT | CASSLVEEAFF
NA | TRBJ2-1 | TRBD2 | TRBV6-5 | TGTGCCAGCAGTTCGACCACAGCGGGAGGGCCGGGAGAGCAGTTCTTC | CASSSTTAGGPGEQFF
few | TRBJ2-3 | TRBD2 | TRBV7-3 | TGTGCCAGCAGCTCCCGCGGGGGGGACGGCACAGATACGCAGTATTTT | CASSSRGGDGTDTQYF
NA | TRBJ2-5 | NA | TRBV23-1 | TGCGCCAGCAGGGGGGGAACCCAAGAGACCCAGTACTTC | CASRGGTQETQYF
NA | TRBJ2-3 | NA | TRBV5-1 | TGCGCCAGCAGTCAGACATCCACAGATACGCAGTATTTT | CASSQTSTDTQYF
NA | TRBJ1-1 | TRBD1 | TRBV2 | TGTGCCAGCAGCGCCTCAGGGACAGTGAACACTGAAGCTTTCTTT | CASSASGTVNTEAFF
NA | TRBJ2-3 | NA | TRBV27 | TGTGCCAGCAGTGTAGGGAGCTCCACTTATACGCAGTATTTT | CASSVGSSTYTQYF
NA | TRBJ1-3 | NA | TRBV10-3 | TGTGCCATCAGTGAGATTACAGCGGCCATATATTTT | CAISEITAAIYF
NA | TRBJ2-1 | TRBD1 | TRBV6-5 | TGTGCCAGCAGCCGGGACAGGGGGCTGAGTGAGCAGTTCTTC | CASSRDRGLSEQFF
NA | TRBJ1-3 | NA | TRBV6-5 | TGTGCCAGCAGAACAACCGGGGGAAACACCATATATTTT | CASRTTGGNTIYF
NA | TRBJ1-2 | TRBD1 | TRBV7-9 | TGTGCCAGCAGCTTGTTTTTGGGACAGGGAGGTCTAAACTATGGCTACACCTTC | CASSLFLGQGGLNYGYTF
once | TRBJ1-4 | TRBD1 | TRBV5-1 | TGCGCCAGCAGCGACTTCGGGACAGGGGGTGAAAAACTGTTTTTT | CASSDFGTGGEKLFF
few | TRBJ1-4 | NA | TRBV6-5 | TGTGCCAGCAGTTACTCGCCTACTATCGGGGAAAAACTGTTTTTT | CASSYSPTIGEKLFF
NA | TRBJ1-2 | NA | TRBV21-1 | TGTGCCAGCAGCAAGAGTAGGACAGGGAGACACCACTATGGCTACACCTTC | CASSKSRTGRHHYGYTF
few | TRBJ2-7 | TRBD2 | TRBV5-4 | TGTGCCAGCAGAGCAAGGCTAGCGGGAGGAACGAGTGAGCAGTACTTC | CASRARLAGGTSEQYF
few | TRBJ2-3 | NA | TRBV2 | TGTGCCAGCAGTGAGAGGTCCACAGGTGCAGATACGCAGTATTTT | CASSERSTGADTQYF
once | TRBJ1-2 | TRBD1 | TRBV10-3 | TGTGCCATCAGGCCGGGACAGGGTGATAAGGGCTACACCTTC | CAIRPGQGDKGYTF
NA | TRBJ2-1 | NA | TRBV6-5 | TGTGCCAGCAGTTTACCCTCCAGGGAGCAGTTCTTC | CASSLPSREQFF
NA | TRBJ1-2 | TRBD1 | TRBV18 | TGTGCCAGCTCACCATTCCGGGACAGGGGTTACTACACCTTC | CASSPFRDRGYYTF
NA | TRBJ2-7 | NA | TRBV11-2 | TGTGCCAGCAGCTTAAGCCCCGGCTACGAGCAGTACTTC | CASSLSPGYEQYF
once | TRBJ1-2 | TRBD1 | TRBV14 | TGTGCCAGCAGCCAAGATCTAGGGGGCGATGGCTACACCTTC | CASSQDLGGDGYTF
NA | TRBJ1-4 | NA | TRBV6-1 | TGTGCCAGCAGCTTAATCCGGGACACAGGGGAAAAACTGTTTTTT | CASSLIRDTGEKLFF
NA | TRBJ1-1 | NA | TRBV7-9 | TGTACCAGCAGCCTCCGTAGTCCTGAAGCTTTCTTT | CTSSLRSPEAFF
once | TRBJ1-2 | NA | TRBV6-5 | TGTGCCAGCAGTTCGTACAGGGCCACCGGAACTGGCTACACCTTC | CASSSYRATGTGYTF
few | TRBJ2-2 | TRBD1 | TRBV5-1 | TGCGCCAGCAGCCGGGGCGGGACAGGGGGTCCCGGGGAGCTGTTTTTT | CASSRGGTGGPGELFF
NA | TRBJ2-2 | TRBD2 | TRBV7-2 | TGTGCCAGCAGCCCGCGGGAGGGCCGGAGCGGGGAGCTGTTTTTT | CASSPREGRSGELFF
NA | TRBJ1-4 | TRBD1 | TRBV7-9 | TGTGCCAGCCACCGGTCCGGGACAGGAATTAATGAAAAACTGTTTTTT | CASHRSGTGINEKLFF
few | TRBJ1-5 | NA | TRBV6-5 | TGTGCCAGCAGCAGGACAGCATATAGCAATCAGCCCCAGCATTTT | CASSRTAYSNQPQHF
NA | TRBJ1-1 | TRBD1 | TRBV7-9 | TGTTCCAGCAGCTATGACAGGGGGCGCGGGGAGCCTGAAGCTTTCTTT | CSSSYDRGRGEPEAFF
few | TRBJ1-2 | TRBD1 | TRBV4-2 | TGTGCCAGCAGCCAAGTTGGGTTTCAGGGGGCAGGCGGCTACACCTTC | CASSQVGFQGAGGYTF
once | TRBJ1-1 | NA | TRBV7-2 | TGTGCCAGCAGCCTACGGGGAGTTCTTAACCCGAACACTGAAGCTTTCTTT | CASSLRGVLNPNTEAFF
few | TRBJ1-1 | NA | TRBV10-3 | TGTGCCATCAGTGATAGGAACAGGGCAATAGGGAGCGGTGAAGCTTTCTTT | CAISDRNRAIGSGEAFF
once | TRBJ2-7 | TRBD2 | TRBV27 | TGTGCCAGCAGCCCCGGGGAGCGGGAGGGGGCCTCCTACGAGCAGTACTTC | CASSPGEREGASYEQYF
NA | TRBJ1-1 | TRBD1 | TRBV28 | TGTGCCAGCAAACACAGGGGGAACACTGAAGCTTTCTTT | CASKHRGNTEAFF
few | TRBJ2-7 | TRBD1 | TRBV5-1 | TGCGCCAGCAGCCAAACTACAGGGGTCGAGCAGTACTTC | CASSQTTGVEQYF
NA | TRBJ2-1 | NA | TRBV7-2 | TGTGCCAGCAGCTCCCCCCAGGTACGACCCGAGCAGTTCTTC | CASSSPQVRPEQFF
NA | TRBJ2-5 | NA | TRBV7-9 | TGTGCCAGCAGCTCAATACGGGTCCAAGAGACCCAGTACTTC | CASSSIRVQETQYF
NA | TRBJ2-3 | TRBD1 | TRBV5-1 | TGCGCCAGCAGCTTGGAGGGGGCTCCCACAGATACGCAGTATTTT | CASSLEGAPTDTQYF
NA | TRBJ1-5 | NA | TRBV5-1 | TGCGCCAGCAGCCCCATAGGGGCCAATCAGCCCCAGCATTTT | CASSPIGANQPQHF
NA | TRBJ1-5 | NA | TRBV5-6 | TGTGCCAGCAGCTTGGGGGCAAGCAATCAGCCCCAGCATTTT | CASSLGASNQPQHF
NA | TRBJ1-5 | NA | TRBV30 | TGTGCCTGGAGCCCCTCCGGGACTACAGGTCAGCCCCAGCATTTT | CAWSPSGTTGQPQHF